This entry features one T cell receptor (beta chain) sequence. The sample is drawn from a study of blood T cell repertoires in COVID-19. Study-level background: The United States, Italy and Spain supplied acute and convalescent COVID-19 samples. T cells, B-cell-depleted T cells, or PBMCs provided the cDNA or gDNA that served as material.

As handled by the study authors: Nucleated cell counts were estimated from reference gene primer amplification. The table came from immunoSEQ multiplex PCR; TCRdb's copy has only in-frame clones and leaves some out. That table supplies the V and J calls and clone size; D and trimming were determined from the DNA. The sample lists approximately 330,000 clones, around 89% occurring once. CDR1 is MNHEY and CDR2 is SVGEGT in the germline V gene. The CDR3 loop spans 13 amino acids. V was pared by 4 bases and J by 4 bases, with 10 bases between. This sequence was found in a woman in her fifties or sixties with active or convalescent COVID-19. Input material: peripheral blood. This chain uses TRBV6-2 or TRBV6-3 with TRBJ1-2; the D gene is possibly TRBD1 (5 bases). CDR3 loop: CASSSSGVYGYTF. In DNA form, the CDR3 reads TGTGCCAGCAGTTCATCGGGGGTCTATGGCTACACCTTC.